This TCR beta chain was captured in a study of CXCR3-negative and CXCR3-positive naive CD8 T cells. Study-wide results and limits: CXCR3-negative naive cells had less hydrophobic TRB CDR3s than did CXCR3-positive naive cells.

UMI-labeled 5' RACE yielded the TRB cDNA libraries. TCRdb re-analyzed the 5' RACE reads; it lists each CDR3 protein once, without DNA. This sample's clone table lists about 130,000 distinct CDR3 sequences. Comment on this clonotype: The target antigen is unknown.

CDR1 is LGHNA and CDR2 is YNFKEQ in the germline V gene. This CDR3 spans 15 amino acids. The J gene is TRBJ1-1, the V gene TRBV4-2; TCRdb proposes TRBD1, but this gene call is untestable without DNA. The TCR comes from a human donor in good health. Some clones in this sample may be carry-over from other donors' samples. The sequencing input was naive CXCR3- CD8+ T cells from blood. Regarding subset: CD45RO-CCR7+CD27+CD95- naive CD8+ T cells lacking CXCR3 (TNR3-). CDR3 amino acids: CASSQPEQGGTEAFF.